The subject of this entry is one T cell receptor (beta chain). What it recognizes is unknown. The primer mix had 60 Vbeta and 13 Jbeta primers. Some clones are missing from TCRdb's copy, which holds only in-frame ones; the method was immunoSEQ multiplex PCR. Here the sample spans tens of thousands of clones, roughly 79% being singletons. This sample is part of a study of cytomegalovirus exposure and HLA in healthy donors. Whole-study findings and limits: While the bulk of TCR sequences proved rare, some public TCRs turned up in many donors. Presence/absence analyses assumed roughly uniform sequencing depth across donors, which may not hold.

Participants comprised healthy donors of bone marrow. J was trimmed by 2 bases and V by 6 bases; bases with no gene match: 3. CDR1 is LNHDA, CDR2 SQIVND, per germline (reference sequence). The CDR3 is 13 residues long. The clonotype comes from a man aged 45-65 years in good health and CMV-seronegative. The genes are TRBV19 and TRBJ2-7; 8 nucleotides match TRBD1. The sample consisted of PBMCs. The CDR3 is CASRRTGTYEQYF. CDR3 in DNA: TGTGCCAGTAGACGGACAGGGACCTACGAGCAGTACTTC. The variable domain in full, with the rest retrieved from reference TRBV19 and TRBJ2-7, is DGGITQSPKYLFRKEGQNVTLSCEQNLNHDAMYWYRQDPGQGLRLIYYSQIVNDFQKGDIAEGYSVSREKKESFPLTVTSAQKNPTAFYLCASRRTGTYEQYFGPGTRLTVT.